This is a list of T cell receptor beta chains from one sample in a study of shared T cell receptors in the human thymus. Libraries were prepared by immunoSEQ multiplex PCR; TCRdb keeps only in-frame clonotypes and omits some of them. The sample lists some 660,000 clones, around 87% occurring once. The same specimen was also included in a second study, on human thymus T cells.

Sequenced sample: thymocytes. The source of these receptors is a boy under two years old with a congenital heart defect. CDR3s include the opening cysteine and the closing phenylalanine or tryptophan. The D gene is left open where the match is weak. Clone size is shown for a subset of rows, as once, few, many or a class of expanded clone.

.	TRBJ1-3	TRBV7-8	once	TGTGCCAGCAGCTTAGCCATAGGGGTTTCTGGAAACACCATATATTTT	CASSLAIGVSGNTIYF
.	TRBJ2-7	TRBV19	.	TGTGCCAGTAGTCACAGGTGGCCTCCCTACGAGCAGTACTTC	CASSHRWPPYEQYF
.	TRBJ1-3	TRBV4-3	.	TGCGCCAGCAGCCCATCAGTACAGTCCGCGAGATTCGGAAACACCATATATTTT	CASSPSVQSARFGNTIYF
.	TRBJ2-2	TRBV11-3	.	TGTGCCAGCAGCTTAGCGACTACCCTCCACACCGGGGAGCTGTTTTTT	CASSLATTLHTGELFF
TRBD1	TRBJ2-1	TRBV4-1	.	TGCGCCAGCAGCCAAGGGGGACAGCTCTCTGAGCAGTTCTTC	CASSQGGQLSEQFF
.	TRBJ2-7	TRBV30	.	TGTGCCTGGAGCTGCGGACCCCCCAGGGGCCCCTACGAGCAGTACTTC	CAWSCGPPRGPYEQYF
.	TRBJ1-6	TRBV5-6	.	TGTGCCAGCAGCTTCTCCCCCGGGTTGCCAAATTCACCCCTCCACTTT	CASSFSPGLPNSPLHF
TRBD2	TRBJ2-7	TRBV11-2	.	TGTGCCAGCAAGAGACGGGGGGGCAACGAGAGCTACGAGCAGTACTTC	CASKRRGGNESYEQYF
TRBD2	TRBJ2-1	TRBV5-1	.	TGCGCCAGCAGCTTTCCGGGACTAGCGCAGGATGAGCAGTTCTTC	CASSFPGLAQDEQFF
TRBD2	TRBJ2-1	TRBV6-6	.	TGTGCCAGCAGTTTCGGACTAGCGGGGGATAACAATGAGCAGTTCTTC	CASSFGLAGDNNEQFF
.	TRBJ2-5	TRBV4-2	.	TGTGCCAGCAGCCCGCCGGGACAACAAGAGACCCAGTACTTC	CASSPPGQQETQYF
.	TRBJ1-5	TRBV28	.	TGTGCCAGCAGTCAGTTCGGGGGGCGGAGGGGTTTTCAGCCCCAGCATTTT	CASSQFGGRRGFQPQHF
.	TRBJ2-1	TRBV11-2	.	TGTGCCAGCAGTATATTAGGGGAACCGGGACAACACAATGAGCAGTTCTTC	CASSILGEPGQHNEQFF
.	TRBJ1-4	TRBV30	.	TGTGCCGGGGGGAGCGAAAAACTGTTTTTT	CAGGSEKLFF
TRBD2	TRBJ2-1	TRBV4-3	.	TGCGCCAGCAGCCAAAGAGGGACTAGCGGCAACAATGAGCAGTTCTTC	CASSQRGTSGNNEQFF
.	TRBJ2-3	TRBV19	once	TGTGCCAGTAGTATCCCCCCGGGGGTCCACACAGATACGCAGTATTTT	CASSIPPGVHTDTQYF
.	TRBJ1-5	TRBV19	.	TGTGCCAGTAGTATTATCCAATCCCCAATGCGGAGCAATCAGCCCCAGCATTTT	CASSIIQSPMRSNQPQHF
.	TRBJ2-3	TRBV14	.	TGTGCCAGCAGCCAGCAAAACGAGGCCACCGCAGATACGCAGTATTTT	CASSQQNEATADTQYF
TRBD1	TRBJ2-7	TRBV6-1	.	TGTGCCAGCAGTGAAGATTACACAGGGGGATCCTACGAGCAGTACTTC	CASSEDYTGGSYEQYF
.	TRBJ2-1	TRBV4-3	.	TGCGCCAGCAGCCAAGATGAGAATGAGCAGTTCTTC	CASSQDENEQFF
TRBD1	TRBJ1-5	TRBV19	few	TGTGCCAGTAGTGACAGGGGCGGAGAGAGCAATCAGCCCCAGCATTTT	CASSDRGGESNQPQHF
TRBD2	TRBJ2-1	TRBV30	.	TGTGCCTGGAGCCTAAAGCTGGCGGGAGGGCCGTGGTTAGAGCAGTTCTTC	CAWSLKLAGGPWLEQFF
.	TRBJ2-7	TRBV15	.	TGTGCCACCAGCAGCCGATCCGACAGCCAGGAACCGCAGTACTTC	CATSSRSDSQEPQYF
TRBD1	TRBJ1-3	TRBV7-8	.	TGTGCCAGCAGCTCGGACAGGGGGTACTCTGGAAACACCATATATTTT	CASSSDRGYSGNTIYF
.	TRBJ2-1	TRBV21-1	.	TGTGCCAGCAGCAAAGGGCAGGGGGCCTATGAGCAGTTCTTC	CASSKGQGAYEQFF
TRBD2	TRBJ2-1	TRBV15	.	TGTGCCACCAGCGATGAACTAGCGGGGGGGACGGATGAGCAGTTCTTC	CATSDELAGGTDEQFF
TRBD2	TRBJ2-1	TRBV29-1	.	TGCAGCGTTGAGCGTCCGGGACTAGCGGCTCCCTGGGCCTACAATGAGCAGTTCTTC	CSVERPGLAAPWAYNEQFF
TRBD1	TRBJ1-4	TRBV5-1	.	TGCGCCAGCAGCCCAAGGACAGGCTATAATGAAAAACTGTTTTTT	CASSPRTGYNEKLFF
.	TRBJ2-7	TRBV4-3	.	TGCGCCAGCAGCCCCTCGACACCAGCCTACGAGCAGTACTTC	CASSPSTPAYEQYF
.	TRBJ1-3	TRBV6-1	.	TGTGCCAGCAGTGATGACAGGAGCTCTGGAAACACCATATATTTT	CASSDDRSSGNTIYF
TRBD2	TRBJ2-7	TRBV7-8	.	TGTGCCAGCAGCTTAGGAGGGCGGGAGGTCTACGAGCAGTACTTC	CASSLGGREVYEQYF
.	TRBJ1-1	TRBV19	once	TGTGCCAGTACCATGACAGAGGAGTACACTGAAGCTTTCTTT	CASTMTEEYTEAFF
TRBD2	TRBJ2-5	TRBV6-1	.	TGTGCCAGCAGACCCCGTTTAGCGGGAGAAGAGACCCAGTACTTC	CASRPRLAGEETQYF
.	TRBJ2-2	TRBV5-1	few	TGCGCCAGCAGCTTGCGACTAGGGAACCGTGCTGGCACCGGGGAGCTGTTTTTT	CASSLRLGNRAGTGELFF
.	TRBJ2-1	TRBV5-8	.	TGTGCCAGCAGCTTGGCCGTCACTCGTTTTAGGGGTCATGAGCAGTTCTTC	CASSLAVTRFRGHEQFF
.	TRBJ2-2	TRBV29-1	once	TGCAGCGCCCAACCAGCAGGGGCCGGGGAGCTGTTTTTT	CSAQPAGAGELFF
.	TRBJ1-3	TRBV9	.	TGTGCCAGCAGCGTAGAAGGGAGCTCCGGAAACACCATATATTTT	CASSVEGSSGNTIYF
TRBD1	TRBJ1-6	TRBV4-1	.	TGCGCCAGCAGCCAACCGAAGGGGGGACAGAGCGATTCACCCCTCCACTTT	CASSQPKGGQSDSPLHF
.	TRBJ2-7	TRBV5-4	.	TGTGCCAGCAGCTTACCCCGGGACACCCTCAACTTC	CASSLPRDTLNF
TRBD1	TRBJ1-4	TRBV4-1	.	TGCGCCAGCAACAACCGGGACAGGGAAGAAAAACTGTTTTTT	CASNNRDREEKLFF
TRBD1	TRBJ1-5	TRBV27	.	TGTGCCAGCAGTTCCCAGCGACAGGGGAGGGTTCAGCCCCAGCATTTT	CASSSQRQGRVQPQHF